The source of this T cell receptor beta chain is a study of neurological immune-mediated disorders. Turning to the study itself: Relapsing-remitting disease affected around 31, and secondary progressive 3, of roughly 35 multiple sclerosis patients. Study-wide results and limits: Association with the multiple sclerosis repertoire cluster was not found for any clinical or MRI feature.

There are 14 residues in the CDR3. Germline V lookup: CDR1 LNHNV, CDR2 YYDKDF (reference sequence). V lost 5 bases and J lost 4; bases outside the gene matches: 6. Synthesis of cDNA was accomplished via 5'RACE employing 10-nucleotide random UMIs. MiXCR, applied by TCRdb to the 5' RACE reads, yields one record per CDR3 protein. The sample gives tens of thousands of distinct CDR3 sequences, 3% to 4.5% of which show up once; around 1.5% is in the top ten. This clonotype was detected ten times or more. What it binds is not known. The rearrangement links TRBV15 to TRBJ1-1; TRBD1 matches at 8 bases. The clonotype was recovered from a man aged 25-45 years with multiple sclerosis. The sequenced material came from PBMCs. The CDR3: CATSPPGQGTEAFF. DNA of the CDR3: TGTGCCACCAGCCCCCCAGGACAGGGCACTGAAGCTTTCTTT.